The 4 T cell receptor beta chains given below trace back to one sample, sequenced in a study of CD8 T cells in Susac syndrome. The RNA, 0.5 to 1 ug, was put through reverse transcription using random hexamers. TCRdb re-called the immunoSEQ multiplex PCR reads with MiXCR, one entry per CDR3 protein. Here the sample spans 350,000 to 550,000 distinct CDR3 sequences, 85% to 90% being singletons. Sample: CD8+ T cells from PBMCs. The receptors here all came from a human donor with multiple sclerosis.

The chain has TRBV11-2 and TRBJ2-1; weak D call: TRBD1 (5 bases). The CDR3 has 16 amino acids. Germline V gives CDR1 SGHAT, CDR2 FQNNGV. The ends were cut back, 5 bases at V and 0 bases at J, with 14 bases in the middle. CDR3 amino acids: CASSHPRGGSYNEQFF. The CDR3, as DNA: TGTGCCAGCAGCCATCCAAGGGGTGGCTCCTACAATGAGCAGTTCTTC.

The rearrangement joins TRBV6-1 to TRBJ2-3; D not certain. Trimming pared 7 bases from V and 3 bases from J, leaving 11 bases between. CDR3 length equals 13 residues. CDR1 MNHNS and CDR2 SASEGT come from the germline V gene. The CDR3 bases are TGTGCCAGCACTGCGTTAGGAACAGATACGCAGTATTTT. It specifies CASTALGTDTQYF.

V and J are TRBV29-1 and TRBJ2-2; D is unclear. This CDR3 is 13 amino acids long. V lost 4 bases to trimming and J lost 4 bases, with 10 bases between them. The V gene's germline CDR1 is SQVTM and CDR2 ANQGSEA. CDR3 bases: TGCAGCGTTGGGACCTCTGGCACCGGGGAGCTGTTTTTT. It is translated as CSVGTSGTGELFF.

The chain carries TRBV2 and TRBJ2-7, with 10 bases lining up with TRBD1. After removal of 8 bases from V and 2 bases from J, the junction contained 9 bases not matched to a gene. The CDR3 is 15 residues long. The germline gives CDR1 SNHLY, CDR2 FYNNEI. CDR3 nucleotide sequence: TGTGCCAGCCCCTCTAGACAGGGGGCGACCTACGAGCAGTACTTC. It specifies CASPSRQGATYEQYF.